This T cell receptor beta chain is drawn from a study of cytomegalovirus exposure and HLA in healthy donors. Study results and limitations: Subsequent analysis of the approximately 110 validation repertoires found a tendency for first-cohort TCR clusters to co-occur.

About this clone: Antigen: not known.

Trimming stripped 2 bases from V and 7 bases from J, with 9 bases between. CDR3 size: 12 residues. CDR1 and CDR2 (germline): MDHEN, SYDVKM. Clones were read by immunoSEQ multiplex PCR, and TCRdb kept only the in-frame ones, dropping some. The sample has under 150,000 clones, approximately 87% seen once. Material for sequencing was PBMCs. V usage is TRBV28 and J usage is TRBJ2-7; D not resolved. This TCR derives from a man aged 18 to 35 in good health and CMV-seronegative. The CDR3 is CASSLHLREQYF. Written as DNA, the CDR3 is TGTGCCAGCAGTTTACACCTGAGAGAGCAGTACTTC.